The entry that follows covers one TCR beta chain sequence. Its matching antigen is unknown. This sample is drawn from a study of response to subunit inactivated influenza vaccine. The study, taken as a whole, reports: Every seasonal influenza vaccination brings in few new T cells, the authors suggested.

Germline V gene sequence: CDR1 SGHRS, CDR2 YFSETQ. V was clipped by 0 bases and J by 2 bases, with 13 bases between them. The CDR3 runs to 16 residues. Using its own MiXCR run on the RT-PCR reads, TCRdb lists one record per CDR3 protein. The sample holds more than 550,000 distinct CDR3 sequences, 10% to 15% seen once. The sequenced sample was PBMCs from blood, obtained on the day of vaccination. This chain connects TRBV5-1 to TRBJ2-3; weak D call: TRBD2 (5 bases). The receptor was isolated from a man aged 50-60 years who received an inactivated influenza vaccine. The CDR3: CASSLDGVSTTDTQYF. CDR3 sequence (DNA): TGCGCCAGCAGCTTGGACGGGGTATCTACCACAGATACGCAGTATTTT.